The entry below describes one T cell receptor beta chain. Antigen unknown. These data originate in a study of graft-versus-host responses after intestinal transplantation. Study-level background: All recipients were transplanted with multivisceral, liver-intestinal, or isolated intestinal grafts. Study-level findings and limits: Recipient marrow held GvH clones, some first seen in ileum or blood.

Assay used: immunoSEQ multiplex PCR; TCRdb lists only in-frame clones, some missing. The sample includes over 80,000 clones, roughly 82% of them seen just once. The CDR3 spans 16 residues. Germline values: CDR1 SGHRS, CDR2 YFSETQ. With 4 bases clipped from V and 3 bases from J, the junction kept 12 bases outside the gene matches. The chain joins TRBV5-1 to TRBJ2-5; 7 bases map to TRBD2. The specimen was PBMCs, collected 255 days after intestinal transplant. This sequence originates from a human patient who received an intestinal transplant, so some T cells may come from the graft donor. The CDR3 spells CASSLVASGPEETQYF. Here the CDR3 DNA reads TGCGCCAGCAGCCTAGTGGCTAGCGGCCCGGAAGAGACCCAGTACTTC.